This paragraph covers one T cell receptor beta chain sequence. What it binds is unknown. Collection occurred without any documented infections or immune events in donors. These data are taken from a study of identifying expanded T cells in peripheral blood. Libraries were prepared by immunoSEQ multiplex PCR; TCRdb keeps only in-frame clonotypes and omits some of them. The sample shows about 91,000 clones, 88% of them seen only once. Regarding the study as a whole: Across healthy donors, higher total template counts meant significantly greater approximately two-week count variance. Around 1.2 clones differed between technical replicates, versus roughly 17 and 20 over time.

This receptor was taken from a person aged 18 to 70 in good health. The sample consisted of blood.

CDR3 nucleotides: TGTGCCAGCAGCAAAAAAAAAGGACAGGGCGAGCAGTACTTC. It encodes CASSKKKGQGEQYF. This rearrangement joins TRBV21-1 to TRBJ2-7; the table assigns TRBD1, which was not confirmed against the DNA. TRBV21-1 has pseudogene status. The CDR3 has 14 amino acids.